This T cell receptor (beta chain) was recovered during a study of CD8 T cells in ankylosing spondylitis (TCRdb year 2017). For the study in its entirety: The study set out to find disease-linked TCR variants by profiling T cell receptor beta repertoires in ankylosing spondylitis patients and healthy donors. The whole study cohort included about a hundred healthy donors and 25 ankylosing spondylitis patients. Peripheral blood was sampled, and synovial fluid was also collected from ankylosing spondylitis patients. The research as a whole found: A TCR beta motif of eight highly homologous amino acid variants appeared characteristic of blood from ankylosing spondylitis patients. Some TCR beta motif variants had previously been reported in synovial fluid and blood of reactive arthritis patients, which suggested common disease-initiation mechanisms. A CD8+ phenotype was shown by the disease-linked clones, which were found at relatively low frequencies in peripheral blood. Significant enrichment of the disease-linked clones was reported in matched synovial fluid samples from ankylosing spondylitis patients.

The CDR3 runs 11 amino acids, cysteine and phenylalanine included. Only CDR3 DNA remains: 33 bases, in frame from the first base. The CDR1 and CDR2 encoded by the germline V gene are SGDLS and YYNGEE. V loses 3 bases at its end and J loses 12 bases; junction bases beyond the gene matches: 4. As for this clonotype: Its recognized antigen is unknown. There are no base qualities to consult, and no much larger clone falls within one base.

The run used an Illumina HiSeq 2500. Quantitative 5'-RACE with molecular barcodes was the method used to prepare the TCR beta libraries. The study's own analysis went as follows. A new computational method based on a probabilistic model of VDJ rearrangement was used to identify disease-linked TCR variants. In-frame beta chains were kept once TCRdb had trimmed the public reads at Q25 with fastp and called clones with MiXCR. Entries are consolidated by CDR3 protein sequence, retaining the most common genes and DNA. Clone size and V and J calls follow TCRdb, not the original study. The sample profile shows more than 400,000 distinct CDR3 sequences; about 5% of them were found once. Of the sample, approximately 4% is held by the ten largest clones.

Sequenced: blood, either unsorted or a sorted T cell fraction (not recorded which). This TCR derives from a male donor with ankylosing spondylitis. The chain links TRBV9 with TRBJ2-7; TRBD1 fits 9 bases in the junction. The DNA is TGTGCCAGCAGCGACGGGACAGGGCCGTACTTC. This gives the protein CASSDGTGPYF.